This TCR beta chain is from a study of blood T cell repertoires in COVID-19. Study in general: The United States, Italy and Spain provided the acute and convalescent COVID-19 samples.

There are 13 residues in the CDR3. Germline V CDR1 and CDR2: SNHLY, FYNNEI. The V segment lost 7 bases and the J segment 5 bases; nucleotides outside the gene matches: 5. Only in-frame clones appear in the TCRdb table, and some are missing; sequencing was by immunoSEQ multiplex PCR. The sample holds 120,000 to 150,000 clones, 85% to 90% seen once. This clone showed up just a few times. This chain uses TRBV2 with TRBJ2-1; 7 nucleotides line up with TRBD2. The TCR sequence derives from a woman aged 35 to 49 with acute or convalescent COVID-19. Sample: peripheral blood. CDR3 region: CASTREKDNEQFF. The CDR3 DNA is TGTGCCAGCACGCGGGAGAAGGACAATGAGCAGTTCTTC.